The rows below give T cell receptor beta chains drawn from one sample of a study of blood T cell repertoires in COVID-19. Data came from immunoSEQ multiplex PCR; TCRdb stores just in-frame clones and leaves some out. The repertoire holds about 400,000 clones, with 87% as singletons. Sequences were obtained from PBMCs or T cells enriched from blood (not recorded which). The origin of the receptors is a woman aged 50 to 65 who had recovered from COVID-19. CDR3s include the opening cysteine and the closing phenylalanine or tryptophan. Fields, in order: J gene, V gene, clone size, D gene, CDR3 DNA, CDR3 protein. The D gene is left open where the match is weak. The size of a clone is reported for some rows only, either as once, few or many, or as a class for expanded clones.

J gene: TRBJ2-2; V gene: TRBV7-9; clone size: -; D gene: -; CDR3 DNA: TGTGCCAGCGCGGGCTCGCCCCCCGGGGAGCTGTTTTTT; CDR3 protein: CASAGSPPGELFF
J gene: TRBJ1-6; V gene: TRBV5-1; clone size: -; D gene: TRBD1; CDR3 DNA: TGCGCCAGCAGCTTGGGGGGGCCCCGGGACAGAGTCAATTCACCCCTCCACTTT; CDR3 protein: CASSLGGPRDRVNSPLHF
J gene: TRBJ1-2; V gene: TRBV5-1; clone size: -; D gene: TRBD1; CDR3 DNA: TGCGCCAGCAGCATGGACAGGCTCCAGGGTGGCTACACCTTC; CDR3 protein: CASSMDRLQGGYTF
J gene: TRBJ1-1; V gene: TRBV18; clone size: -; D gene: -; CDR3 DNA: TGTGCCAGCTCCTCGGACAAAAACACTGAAGCTTTCTTT; CDR3 protein: CASSSDKNTEAFF
J gene: TRBJ1-2; V gene: TRBV5-1; clone size: -; D gene: TRBD1; CDR3 DNA: TGCGCCAGCAGCCCCGGGACAGGGGACTATGGCTACACCTTC; CDR3 protein: CASSPGTGDYGYTF
J gene: TRBJ1-3; V gene: TRBV7-9; clone size: -; D gene: -; CDR3 DNA: TGTGCCAGCAGCCCACACATCGACTATCCATCTGGAAACACCATATATTTT; CDR3 protein: CASSPHIDYPSGNTIYF
J gene: TRBJ1-5; V gene: TRBV5-8; clone size: -; D gene: -; CDR3 DNA: TGTGCCAGCAGCTTGGACCCAGCCCAGCATTTT; CDR3 protein: CASSLDPAQHF
J gene: TRBJ2-7; V gene: TRBV12-5; clone size: -; D gene: TRBD2; CDR3 DNA: TGTGCTAGTGGTCCCATTACCGGGACTAGCGGGGCCACGCAGTACTTC; CDR3 protein: CASGPITGTSGATQYF
J gene: TRBJ1-1; V gene: TRBV7-3; clone size: -; D gene: -; CDR3 DNA: TGTGCCAGCAGCTTATTGCCCGACAAGAACACTGAAGCTTTCTTT; CDR3 protein: CASSLLPDKNTEAFF
J gene: TRBJ1-2; V gene: TRBV5-1; clone size: -; D gene: -; CDR3 DNA: TGCGCCAGCAGCGGTTCCGGGGCGGGGGTCAACTATGGCTACACCTTC; CDR3 protein: CASSGSGAGVNYGYTF
J gene: TRBJ2-5; V gene: TRBV7-6; clone size: -; D gene: TRBD2; CDR3 DNA: TGTGCCAGCAGCGCGGGGGGAGAGACCCAGTACTTC; CDR3 protein: CASSAGGETQYF
J gene: TRBJ1-2; V gene: TRBV27; clone size: -; D gene: -; CDR3 DNA: TGTGCCAGCGGGTTTTGGGTAAGAGGCTATGGCTACACCTTC; CDR3 protein: CASGFWVRGYGYTF
J gene: TRBJ1-2; V gene: TRBV6-5; clone size: -; D gene: -; CDR3 DNA: TGTGCCAGCAGTCGGACATCCGGGCATGGCTACACCTTC; CDR3 protein: CASSRTSGHGYTF
J gene: TRBJ2-4; V gene: TRBV29-1; clone size: -; D gene: TRBD1; CDR3 DNA: TGCAGCGTTGAACTTCGAGACAGGGGTGACATTCAGTACTTC; CDR3 protein: CSVELRDRGDIQYF
J gene: TRBJ1-5; V gene: TRBV2; clone size: few; D gene: -; CDR3 DNA: TGTGCCAGCGCACGACGGTCTGGGGAGGATCAGCCCCAGCATTTT; CDR3 protein: CASARRSGEDQPQHF
J gene: TRBJ1-5; V gene: TRBV30; clone size: -; D gene: TRBD1; CDR3 DNA: TGTGCCTGGAGTTGGACAGGCTCTAATCAGCCCCAACATTTT; CDR3 protein: CAWSWTGSNQPQHF
J gene: TRBJ1-4; V gene: TRBV28; clone size: many; D gene: -; CDR3 DNA: TGTGCCAGCGAGATCCATCTGTTTTTT; CDR3 protein: CASEIHLFF
J gene: TRBJ2-7; V gene: TRBV5-1; clone size: -; D gene: -; CDR3 DNA: TGCGCCAGCAGCTGGTCGGGATCCTCCTACGAGCAGTACTTC; CDR3 protein: CASSWSGSSYEQYF
J gene: TRBJ2-1; V gene: TRBV7-2; clone size: -; D gene: -; CDR3 DNA: TGTGCCAGCAGCTTGAGTAGTGTCGGGAAGAATGAGCAGTTCTTC; CDR3 protein: CASSLSSVGKNEQFF
J gene: TRBJ1-1; V gene: TRBV7-9; clone size: few; D gene: -; CDR3 DNA: TGTGCCAGCAGCTTAGTCTGGACACAGCAAGAAGAAGCTTTCTTT; CDR3 protein: CASSLVWTQQEEAFF
J gene: TRBJ2-2; V gene: TRBV9; clone size: -; D gene: TRBD2; CDR3 DNA: TGTGCCAGCAGCGTATTCCTGCTAGCGGGGTCCGGGGAGCTGTTTTTT; CDR3 protein: CASSVFLLAGSGELFF
J gene: TRBJ2-7; V gene: TRBV19; clone size: -; D gene: TRBD1; CDR3 DNA: TGTGCCAGTAGTATACGCCCCGGGACAGGGGTGGACGAGCAGTACTTC; CDR3 protein: CASSIRPGTGVDEQYF
J gene: TRBJ1-5; V gene: TRBV7-2; clone size: -; D gene: TRBD1; CDR3 DNA: TGTGCCAGCAGCCTACAGGGGGCGTATCAGCCCCAGCATTTT; CDR3 protein: CASSLQGAYQPQHF
J gene: TRBJ1-2; V gene: TRBV18; clone size: -; D gene: -; CDR3 DNA: TGTGCCAGCTCAGCGGCGGGGCGGGGTAACTATGGCTACACCTTC; CDR3 protein: CASSAAGRGNYGYTF
J gene: TRBJ1-5; V gene: TRBV27; clone size: few; D gene: -; CDR3 DNA: TGTGCCAGCAGTACCGGACAGTCTCGGGGGCCCCAGCATTTT; CDR3 protein: CASSTGQSRGPQHF
J gene: TRBJ1-4; V gene: TRBV6-5; clone size: -; D gene: -; CDR3 DNA: TGTGCCAGCAGCAGGGGTGGCGAAAAACTGTTTTTT; CDR3 protein: CASSRGGEKLFF
J gene: TRBJ1-1; V gene: TRBV29-1; clone size: -; D gene: TRBD1; CDR3 DNA: TGCAGCGCCAACAGGGGTAACACTGAAGCTTTCTTT; CDR3 protein: CSANRGNTEAFF
J gene: TRBJ2-6; V gene: TRBV5-1; clone size: -; D gene: -; CDR3 DNA: TGCGCCAGCAGCTTGGGAAGCTCCGGGGCCAACGTCCTGACTTTC; CDR3 protein: CASSLGSSGANVLTF
J gene: TRBJ2-7; V gene: TRBV3-1/TRBV3-2; clone size: -; D gene: TRBD2; CDR3 DNA: TGTGCCAGCAGCCAAGCAACTACAGCGGGGAGCTACGAGCAGTACTTC; CDR3 protein: CASSQATTAGSYEQYF
J gene: TRBJ1-2; V gene: TRBV28; clone size: -; D gene: -; CDR3 DNA: TGTGCCAGCAGTTTACGGGGATATGGCTACACCTTC; CDR3 protein: CASSLRGYGYTF
J gene: TRBJ2-2; V gene: TRBV6-2/TRBV6-3; clone size: -; D gene: TRBD1; CDR3 DNA: TGTGCCAGCAGTTACCCTGGGACAGGGCATACCGGGGAGCTGTTTTTT; CDR3 protein: CASSYPGTGHTGELFF
J gene: TRBJ2-1; V gene: TRBV5-4; clone size: -; D gene: TRBD2; CDR3 DNA: TGTGCCAGCAGCTTGGCCGGGACTAGCGGATACAATGAGCAGTTCTTC; CDR3 protein: CASSLAGTSGYNEQFF
J gene: TRBJ2-2; V gene: TRBV5-5; clone size: -; D gene: TRBD1; CDR3 DNA: TGTGCCAGCAGCTTGGGACAGGGGGTCCCGGCCGGGGAGCTGTTTTTT; CDR3 protein: CASSLGQGVPAGELFF
J gene: TRBJ1-1; V gene: TRBV29-1; clone size: -; D gene: -; CDR3 DNA: TGCAGCGTCTACCGGGATATTAACACTGAAGCTTTCTTT; CDR3 protein: CSVYRDINTEAFF
J gene: TRBJ1-5; V gene: TRBV28; clone size: -; D gene: TRBD1; CDR3 DNA: TGTGCCAGCAGGCTACAGGGGGATCCAGCCCAGCATTTT; CDR3 protein: CASRLQGDPAQHF
J gene: TRBJ1-2; V gene: TRBV6-1; clone size: -; D gene: TRBD1; CDR3 DNA: TGTGCCAGCAGTGAATGGGACAGGGTGGATGGCTACACCTTC; CDR3 protein: CASSEWDRVDGYTF
J gene: TRBJ2-7; V gene: TRBV7-2; clone size: -; D gene: -; CDR3 DNA: TGTGCCAGCAGCCTCTCCTACGAGCAGTACTTC; CDR3 protein: CASSLSYEQYF
J gene: TRBJ2-7; V gene: TRBV5-1; clone size: once; D gene: TRBD2; CDR3 DNA: TGCGCCAGCAGCTACTCCCCCGGGACTAGAGACTACGAGCAGTACTTC; CDR3 protein: CASSYSPGTRDYEQYF
J gene: TRBJ1-4; V gene: TRBV18; clone size: once; D gene: -; CDR3 DNA: TGTGCCAGCTCACCGTCCAGTCGAGGTGAAAAACTGTTTTTT; CDR3 protein: CASSPSSRGEKLFF
J gene: TRBJ1-6; V gene: TRBV15; clone size: -; D gene: -; CDR3 DNA: TGTGCCACCAGCAGAGTATTTATCGATTCACCCCTCCACTTT; CDR3 protein: CATSRVFIDSPLHF
J gene: TRBJ1-3; V gene: TRBV11-2; clone size: -; D gene: -; CDR3 DNA: TGTGCCAGCAGAGGCCCGGGGGGCTTTATGGATAACACCATATATTTT; CDR3 protein: CASRGPGGFMDNTIYF
J gene: TRBJ1-5; V gene: TRBV11-3; clone size: -; D gene: -; CDR3 DNA: TGTGCCAGCAGCTTTTCCCAGGGCAATCAGCCCCAGCATTTT; CDR3 protein: CASSFSQGNQPQHF
J gene: TRBJ1-5; V gene: TRBV18; clone size: -; D gene: TRBD1; CDR3 DNA: TGTGCCAGCTCGCCGGGACAGGGGAATCAGCCCCAGCATTTT; CDR3 protein: CASSPGQGNQPQHF
J gene: TRBJ1-2; V gene: TRBV5-5; clone size: -; D gene: -; CDR3 DNA: TGTGCCAGCTCAATGGGGGCCGGCTATGGCTACACCTTC; CDR3 protein: CASSMGAGYGYTF
J gene: TRBJ2-3; V gene: TRBV5-4; clone size: once; D gene: -; CDR3 DNA: TGTGCCAGCAGCTCTATGGCGGATCCCACAGATACGCAGTATTTT; CDR3 protein: CASSSMADPTDTQYF
J gene: TRBJ1-5; V gene: TRBV6-6; clone size: -; D gene: -; CDR3 DNA: TGTGCCAGCAGCCCAAGTGGGACTGGGAATCAGCCCCAGCATTTT; CDR3 protein: CASSPSGTGNQPQHF
J gene: TRBJ2-2; V gene: TRBV30; clone size: -; D gene: -; CDR3 DNA: TGTGCCTGGAATATGGACTCCGGGGAGCTGTTTTTT; CDR3 protein: CAWNMDSGELFF
J gene: TRBJ1-3; V gene: TRBV4-1; clone size: -; D gene: -; CDR3 DNA: TGCGCCAGCAGCCAAGAACGAGTCCTCCACACCATATATTTT; CDR3 protein: CASSQERVLHTIYF
J gene: TRBJ1-4; V gene: TRBV7-6; clone size: -; D gene: TRBD1; CDR3 DNA: TGTGCCAGCAGCTTCTCTCCTGGACAGGGGGCTTGGGAAAAACTGTTTTTT; CDR3 protein: CASSFSPGQGAWEKLFF
J gene: TRBJ1-2; V gene: TRBV7-2; clone size: -; D gene: -; CDR3 DNA: TGTGCCAGCAGCTCATTCAGGGGTGATTCCTATGGCTACACCTTC; CDR3 protein: CASSSFRGDSYGYTF
J gene: TRBJ1-2; V gene: TRBV13; clone size: -; D gene: -; CDR3 DNA: TGTGCCAGCAGCGGAACCGGGACACTCTATGGCTACACCTTC; CDR3 protein: CASSGTGTLYGYTF
J gene: TRBJ2-5; V gene: TRBV5-1; clone size: -; D gene: TRBD1; CDR3 DNA: TGCGCCAGCAGCTTACAGGGGGTAGTCCAGTACTTC; CDR3 protein: CASSLQGVVQYF
J gene: TRBJ1-2; V gene: TRBV30; clone size: -; D gene: -; CDR3 DNA: TGTGCCTGGAGTGTAGAGCGGGGCTATGGCTACACCTTC; CDR3 protein: CAWSVERGYGYTF
J gene: TRBJ2-7; V gene: TRBV28; clone size: -; D gene: TRBD1; CDR3 DNA: TGTGCCAGCAGTCCTATACGACAGGGGGAAGAGCAGTACTTC; CDR3 protein: CASSPIRQGEEQYF
J gene: TRBJ1-2; V gene: TRBV30; clone size: -; D gene: -; CDR3 DNA: TGTGCCTCGCTCCGAACAGGAAACTATGGCTACACCTTC; CDR3 protein: CASLRTGNYGYTF
J gene: TRBJ1-5; V gene: TRBV15; clone size: -; D gene: TRBD1; CDR3 DNA: TGTGCCACCAGCAGAGTGCGGGGACAGGGGGCTTATCAGCCCCAGCATTTT; CDR3 protein: CATSRVRGQGAYQPQHF
J gene: TRBJ1-2; V gene: TRBV6-5; clone size: -; D gene: TRBD1; CDR3 DNA: TGTGCCAGCAGTCACGGGACAGGGGATGGCTACACCTTC; CDR3 protein: CASSHGTGDGYTF
J gene: TRBJ2-5; V gene: TRBV5-1; clone size: -; D gene: -; CDR3 DNA: TGCGCCAGCAGCTTGCGGGGGGCGTTCCGGGAGACCCAGTACTTC; CDR3 protein: CASSLRGAFRETQYF
J gene: TRBJ1-2; V gene: TRBV2; clone size: -; D gene: -; CDR3 DNA: TGTGCCAGCAGTAGACAGTTATCCCCTGGGGGCTACACCTTC; CDR3 protein: CASSRQLSPGGYTF